The 5 T cell receptor beta chains below come from one sample, sequenced in a study of T cells in Graves' hyperthyroidism and ophthalmopathy (dated by TCRdb to the late 2010s). Preparation of the library involved multiplex PCR. TCRdb shows the sequencer as Illumina HiSeq 2000. Amplification of TCR beta CDR3 regions was carried out from RNA transcripts. The first round of RT-PCR for the TCR CDR3 was performed with the HTBI primer set and the Qiagen OneStep RT-PCR kit. TCRdb reprocessed the public reads (quality trimming at Q25 with fastp, clone calling with MiXCR) and kept in-frame beta chains. Under each unique CDR3 protein, matching rows form one entry showing the most common genes and DNA. The sample table contains 300,000 or so distinct CDR3 sequences; only one count was recorded for roughly 21% of them. Under 55% of the sample is held by the ten biggest clonotypes. What was sequenced was blood. The receptor source for this set is a woman between 45 and 60 years old with Graves' hyperthyroidism.

The chain joins TRBV28 to TRBJ2-1; 15 bases agree with TRBD2. This CDR3 spans 20 amino acids. Trimming cost V 6 bases and J 2 bases; bases outside gene matches: 14. The V gene's germline CDR1 is MDHEN and CDR2 SYDVKM. The CDR3 loop reads CASSQDKAGLAGGPYNEQFF. In DNA form, the CDR3 reads TGTGCCAGCAGCCAAGATAAGGCGGGACTAGCGGGAGGACCCTACAATGAGCAGTTCTTC.

This clonotype was picked up many times. The rearrangement joins TRBV7-6 to TRBJ2-1, with 7 bases lining up with TRBD2. CDR3 length: 14 residues. CDR1 and CDR2 from the germline V gene are SGHVS and FNYEAQ. J lost 5 bases, V lost 0 bases, and 1 base had no gene match. Here the CDR3 DNA reads TGTGCCAGCAGCTTAGCGCGGGGGAACAATGAGCAGTTCTTC. It is translated as CASSLARGNNEQFF.

This clonotype came up many times. The chain couples TRBV29-1 to TRBJ2-2; 7 bases are shared with TRBD1. The germline V gene has CDR1 SQVTM and CDR2 ANQGSEA. Trimming at V came to 8 bases and at J to 5 bases, leaving 8 bases not matched to a gene. This CDR3 spans 13 amino acids. Written as DNA, the CDR3 is TGCAGCTTCCGGGACAGTTATACCGGGGAGCTGTTTTTT. Protein product: CSFRDSYTGELFF.

This chain links TRBV7-9 with TRBJ2-7, with TRBD2 matching over 9 bases. The germline CDR1 and CDR2 sequences are SEHNR and FQNEAQ (reference sequence). CDR3 size: 17 residues. Trimming at V came to 5 bases and at J to 5 bases, leaving 16 bases not matched to a gene. This CDR3 reads CASSPISGTSNSHEQYF. CDR3 DNA sequence: TGTGCCAGCAGCCCTATCTCCGGGACTAGCAATTCCCACGAGCAGTACTTC.

This clonotype was counted many times. The chain uses TRBV30 and TRBJ2-5, with TRBD2 matching over 7 bases. Germline CDR1 GTSNPN, CDR2 SVGIG (reference sequence). The CDR3 is 12 residues long. Trimming removed 7 bases from V and 5 bases from J; junction bases left unmatched: 7. CDR3 coding DNA: TGTGCCTCCAAACTAGCGTGGGAGACCCAGTACTTC. Translating gives CASKLAWETQYF.